The 8 T cell receptor beta chains below all came from one sample that was sequenced in a study of Ad26.COV2.S vaccination and SARS-CoV-2 variants. Data came from immunoSEQ multiplex PCR; TCRdb stores just in-frame clones and leaves some out. The data show about 250,000 clones, around 90% seen once. Treatment described: around 19 received Ad26.COV2.S at low or high dose, single or two shots; 5 received placebo; per-sample allocation not given. The samples date from day 63 after the first vaccine or placebo injection. Here the sequenced sample was peripheral blood, taken in a trial of Ad26.COV2.S vaccine versus placebo. The receptor set was obtained from a person between 18 and 65 years old who received the Ad26.COV2.S COVID-19 vaccine or a placebo.

The genes are TRBV7-8 and TRBJ1-4, with TRBD1 matching over 10 bases. CDR1 is SGHVS and CDR2 is FQNEAQ in the germline V gene. The CDR3 is made up of 15 amino acids. V shed 2 bases and J 5 bases; nucleotides not matched to a gene: 2. Written as DNA, the CDR3 is TGTGCCAGCAGCTTATTGGGACAGGGGAATGAAAAACTGTTTTTT. Translating it yields CASSLLGQGNEKLFF.

V gene TRBV6-1 combines with J gene TRBJ1-2; D unclear. Deletions cut 0 bases from V and 4 bases from J, with 6 bases between. CDR3 length: 13 amino acids. CDR1 MNHNS and CDR2 SASEGT come from the germline V gene. The CDR3 is CASSEASFYGYTF. The CDR3 region has the DNA TGTGCCAGCAGTGAAGCTTCGTTCTATGGCTACACCTTC.

CDR3: CASSYAINRVLRTIYF. CDR3 sequence (DNA): TGTGCCAGCAGTTACGCTATCAACAGGGTTCTACGGACCATATATTTT. The chain recombines TRBV6-6 with TRBJ1-3, with TRBD1 as a possible D gene (6 bases). The CDR3 loop spans 16 amino acids. Trimming removed 2 bases from V and 10 bases from J, with 21 bases in between. The germline CDR1 and CDR2 sequences are MNHNY and SVGAGI (reference sequence).

In its sample, this clone was seen once. This sequence joins TRBV19 and TRBJ1-5; D is perhaps TRBD1 (6 bases). The CDR3 length is 17 residues. Germline CDR1 LNHDA, CDR2 SQIVND (reference sequence). With 7 bases removed from V and 2 bases from J, the gap between germline ends came to 21 bases. The CDR3 sequence: CASNPMAGARGNQPQHF. DNA of the CDR3: TGTGCCAGTAACCCCATGGCGGGGGCCCGCGGCAATCAGCCCCAGCATTTT.

In DNA, the CDR3 is TGTGCCACGCAGATTGCCCGGGGCACTGAAGCTTTCTTT. Translating it yields CATQIARGTEAFF. V gene TRBV7-9 combines with J gene TRBJ1-1; D call uncertain. The CDR3 contains 13 residues. Per the germline V gene, CDR1 is SEHNR and CDR2 is FQNEAQ (reference sequence). The germline V and J ends were trimmed by 10 bases and 4 bases, with 16 bases remaining between them.

The V and J genes are TRBV19 and TRBJ1-1; 9 bases are shared with TRBD1. CDR3 size: 14 residues. The germline V gene has CDR1 LNHDA and CDR2 SQIVND (reference sequence). Germline trimming cut 5 bases from V and 10 bases from J; bases unmatched to any gene: 11. This CDR3 reads CASSEGGTGIGAFF. The DNA of the CDR3 is TGTGCCAGTAGTGAAGGAGGGACAGGGATTGGAGCTTTCTTT.

The chain has TRBV7-3 and TRBJ2-5; 7 bases are a match to TRBD2. The CDR3 totals 15 residues. Germline V gives CDR1 SGHTA, CDR2 FQGTGA. The J segment lost 5 bases and the V segment lost 5 bases, leaving 11 bases of the junction unmatched. The CDR3 loop reads CASSHIREAEETQYF. The CDR3 region has the DNA TGTGCCAGCAGCCACATCCGGGAGGCCGAGGAGACCCAGTACTTC.

This clone was seen just once. The V call is TRBV19, the J call TRBJ2-3; no reliable D call. V was clipped by 6 bases and J by 0 bases, with 13 bases between them. CDR1 is LNHDA, CDR2 SQIVND, per germline (reference sequence). The CDR3 sequence is 15 residues long. The CDR3 region is CASRVGFASTDTQYF. Written as DNA, the CDR3 is TGTGCCAGTAGGGTAGGGTTCGCTAGCACAGATACGCAGTATTTT.